The rows below give T cell receptor beta chains drawn from one sample of a study of a mutant IDH1 vaccine in newly diagnosed glioma. Produced via immunoSEQ multiplex PCR; TCRdb's table is partial and in-frame only. The table records around 15,000 clones, roughly 85% of them present only once. Sequenced material: PBMCs, taken from a glioma patient treated with radiotherapy, temozolomide or both. The receptors here all came from a man aged 40-49 years with glioma. Both conserved end residues are part of each CDR3. A D gene is named only where the DNA matches it firmly. Some rows have no size entry. The others give once, few or many, or a class for an expanded clone.

j_gene: TRBJ1-2; d_gene: -; v_gene: TRBV11-3; abundance: -; CDR3aa: CASSPRNRGAKNYGYTF; CDR3nt: TGTGCCAGCAGCCCTCGTAATAGGGGCGCGAAGAACTATGGCTACACCTTC
j_gene: TRBJ1-4; d_gene: -; v_gene: TRBV2; abundance: -; CDR3aa: CASLYGVGIEKLFF; CDR3nt: TGTGCCAGCCTCTATGGGGTCGGGATTGAAAAACTGTTTTTT
j_gene: TRBJ1-2; d_gene: -; v_gene: TRBV11-2; abundance: -; CDR3aa: CASSLVAGPGNGYTF; CDR3nt: TGTGCCAGCAGCTTAGTAGCAGGGCCAGGGAATGGCTACACCTTC
j_gene: TRBJ1-4; d_gene: -; v_gene: TRBV7-9; abundance: -; CDR3aa: CASSLVAQGFNEKLFF; CDR3nt: TGTGCCAGCAGCTTAGTCGCGCAGGGGTTTAATGAAAAACTGTTTTTT
j_gene: TRBJ1-1; d_gene: -; v_gene: TRBV19; abundance: -; CDR3aa: CASREEQKAFF; CDR3nt: TGTGCCAGTCGAGAGGAGCAGAAAGCTTTCTTT
j_gene: TRBJ1-5; d_gene: -; v_gene: TRBV28; abundance: once; CDR3aa: CASSFSGRNQPQHF; CDR3nt: TGTGCCAGCAGTTTTTCGGGGCGCAATCAGCCCCAGCATTTT
j_gene: TRBJ2-1; d_gene: -; v_gene: TRBV13; abundance: -; CDR3aa: CASSPPWGSSYNEQFF; CDR3nt: TGTGCCAGCAGCCCACCGTGGGGGTCCTCCTACAATGAGCAGTTCTTC
j_gene: TRBJ2-1; d_gene: -; v_gene: TRBV5-4; abundance: -; CDR3aa: CASSPPAEQPDNEQFF; CDR3nt: TGTGCCAGCAGTCCTCCGGCGGAACAGCCGGACAATGAGCAGTTCTTC
j_gene: TRBJ2-1; d_gene: TRBD2; v_gene: TRBV28; abundance: -; CDR3aa: CASSLGGSGPTTQFF; CDR3nt: TGTGCCAGCAGTTTAGGAGGTAGCGGGCCGACTACCCAGTTCTTC
j_gene: TRBJ2-1; d_gene: TRBD2; v_gene: TRBV18; abundance: -; CDR3aa: CASSMGGSPYNEQFF; CDR3nt: TGTGCCAGCTCCATGGGGGGGAGCCCCTACAATGAGCAGTTCTTC
j_gene: TRBJ2-4; d_gene: TRBD1; v_gene: TRBV2; abundance: few; CDR3aa: CASSAGGQNIQYF; CDR3nt: TGTGCCAGCAGTGCAGGGGGACAAAACATTCAGTACTTC
j_gene: TRBJ2-7; d_gene: TRBD1; v_gene: TRBV5-6; abundance: few; CDR3aa: CASSFRGGTGLEQYF; CDR3nt: TGTGCCAGCAGCTTCCGGGGCGGGACAGGGCTCGAGCAGTACTTC
j_gene: TRBJ1-5; d_gene: -; v_gene: TRBV19; abundance: -; CDR3aa: CASSIESRDQPQHF; CDR3nt: TGTGCCAGTAGTATAGAGAGCCGGGATCAGCCCCAGCATTTT
j_gene: TRBJ1-1; d_gene: TRBD1; v_gene: TRBV11-2; abundance: once; CDR3aa: CASSLGRYRGSYTEAFF; CDR3nt: TGTGCCAGCAGCTTAGGGAGGTACAGGGGGAGCTACACTGAAGCTTTCTTT
j_gene: TRBJ2-7; d_gene: -; v_gene: TRBV5-1; abundance: -; CDR3aa: CASSPGSRVTAQYF; CDR3nt: TGCGCCAGCAGCCCTGGGTCGAGAGTGACCGCGCAGTACTTC
j_gene: TRBJ2-1; d_gene: -; v_gene: TRBV18; abundance: -; CDR3aa: CASSSTTYNEQFF; CDR3nt: TGTGCCAGCTCATCTACTACCTACAATGAGCAGTTCTTC
j_gene: TRBJ2-2; d_gene: TRBD1; v_gene: TRBV27; abundance: -; CDR3aa: CASSRGQGGFYTGELFF; CDR3nt: TGTGCCAGCAGCCGCGGACAGGGGGGATTTTACACCGGGGAGCTGTTTTTT
j_gene: TRBJ2-1; d_gene: -; v_gene: TRBV7-8; abundance: -; CDR3aa: CASSLALYNEQFF; CDR3nt: TGTGCCAGCAGCTTAGCTCTTTACAATGAGCAGTTCTTC
j_gene: TRBJ2-7; d_gene: -; v_gene: TRBV4-1; abundance: -; CDR3aa: CASSQDPDPAYEQYF; CDR3nt: TGCGCCAGCAGCCAAGACCCAGACCCCGCCTACGAGCAGTACTTC
j_gene: TRBJ2-2; d_gene: -; v_gene: TRBV2; abundance: -; CDR3aa: CASSFGGAGPIVGELFF; CDR3nt: TGTGCCAGCAGTTTTGGGGGGGCGGGCCCGATAGTAGGGGAGCTGTTTTTT
j_gene: TRBJ2-5; d_gene: -; v_gene: TRBV18; abundance: -; CDR3aa: CASSPPSRRETQYF; CDR3nt: TGTGCCAGCTCACCACCGTCTAGGCGGGAGACCCAGTACTTC
j_gene: TRBJ1-1; d_gene: -; v_gene: TRBV10-2; abundance: -; CDR3aa: CASVGHENTEAFF; CDR3nt: TGCGCCAGTGTTGGACACGAGAACACTGAAGCTTTCTTT
j_gene: TRBJ2-7; d_gene: -; v_gene: TRBV10-1; abundance: -; CDR3aa: CASSETGSEQYF; CDR3nt: TGCGCCAGCAGTGAGACAGGGAGCGAGCAGTACTTC
j_gene: TRBJ1-1; d_gene: TRBD1; v_gene: TRBV10-1; abundance: few; CDR3aa: CASQGGMNTEAFF; CDR3nt: TGCGCCAGCCAGGGGGGCATGAACACTGAAGCTTTCTTT
j_gene: TRBJ2-7; d_gene: -; v_gene: TRBV5-4; abundance: -; CDR3aa: CASSFSGNHEQYF; CDR3nt: TGTGCCAGCAGCTTCTCAGGGAACCACGAGCAGTACTTC
j_gene: TRBJ1-4; d_gene: -; v_gene: TRBV4-1; abundance: -; CDR3aa: CASSQEGAGTNEKLFF; CDR3nt: TGCGCCAGCAGCCAAGAAGGTGCCGGGACTAATGAAAAACTGTTTTTT
j_gene: TRBJ1-1; d_gene: TRBD1; v_gene: TRBV19; abundance: -; CDR3aa: CASTTTGGKAFF; CDR3nt: TGTGCCAGTACCACGACAGGGGGCAAAGCTTTCTTT
j_gene: TRBJ1-1; d_gene: TRBD1; v_gene: TRBV10-1; abundance: -; CDR3aa: CASQGGMNTEAFF; CDR3nt: TGCGCCAGCCAGGGGGGAATGAACACTGAAGCTTTCTTT
j_gene: TRBJ1-1; d_gene: TRBD1; v_gene: TRBV5-1; abundance: -; CDR3aa: CASSLRGGTEAFF; CDR3nt: TGCGCCAGCAGCCTCAGGGGGGGCACTGAAGCTTTCTTT
j_gene: TRBJ1-2; d_gene: -; v_gene: TRBV27; abundance: -; CDR3aa: CASSLADSGGYTF; CDR3nt: TGTGCCAGCAGTTTAGCGGACTCGGGTGGCTACACCTTC
j_gene: TRBJ1-3; d_gene: -; v_gene: TRBV11-2; abundance: -; CDR3aa: CASSFVGEPGNTIYF; CDR3nt: TGTGCCAGCAGCTTTGTCGGAGAGCCTGGAAACACCATATATTTT
j_gene: TRBJ2-1; d_gene: -; v_gene: TRBV4-3; abundance: few; CDR3aa: CASSHLTGSSYNEQFF; CDR3nt: TGCGCCAGCAGCCACCTCACAGGGAGTTCCTACAATGAGCAGTTCTTC
j_gene: TRBJ1-2; d_gene: TRBD1; v_gene: TRBV5-1; abundance: -; CDR3aa: CASSPGGLQGAPGSNYGYTF; CDR3nt: TGCGCCAGCAGCCCGGGAGGTTTACAGGGGGCGCCTGGATCTAACTATGGCTACACCTTC
j_gene: TRBJ1-1; d_gene: -; v_gene: TRBV6-6; abundance: -; CDR3aa: CASRGGPHTEAFF; CDR3nt: TGTGCCAGCAGGGGAGGGCCACACACTGAAGCTTTCTTT
j_gene: TRBJ2-2; d_gene: TRBD1; v_gene: TRBV25-1; abundance: -; CDR3aa: CASSEPGQDTGELFF; CDR3nt: TGTGCCAGCAGTGAACCGGGACAGGACACCGGGGAGCTGTTTTTT
j_gene: TRBJ1-1; d_gene: -; v_gene: TRBV7-9; abundance: few; CDR3aa: CASSLTDNTEAFF; CDR3nt: TGTGCCAGCAGCTTGACCGACAACACTGAAGCTTTCTTT
j_gene: TRBJ2-3; d_gene: -; v_gene: TRBV28; abundance: -; CDR3aa: CASSLSAGLSGVNTQYF; CDR3nt: TGTGCCAGCAGTTTATCAGCCGGGTTGAGTGGCGTAAATACGCAGTATTTT
j_gene: TRBJ2-3; d_gene: -; v_gene: TRBV19; abundance: -; CDR3aa: CASSMSTDTQYF; CDR3nt: TGTGCCAGTAGTATGTCCACAGATACGCAGTATTTT
j_gene: TRBJ1-3; d_gene: -; v_gene: TRBV29-1; abundance: -; CDR3aa: CSVRGGAGNTIYF; CDR3nt: TGCAGCGTTCGGGGGGGCGCTGGAAACACCATATATTTT
j_gene: TRBJ2-7; d_gene: -; v_gene: TRBV6-5; abundance: -; CDR3aa: CASSYRGKTYEQYF; CDR3nt: TGTGCCAGCAGTTACAGGGGTAAGACCTACGAGCAGTACTTC
j_gene: TRBJ2-1; d_gene: TRBD2; v_gene: TRBV10-3; abundance: -; CDR3aa: CAISESWTSEIRDNEQFF; CDR3nt: TGTGCCATCAGTGAGTCTTGGACTAGCGAGATAAGGGACAATGAGCAGTTCTTC
j_gene: TRBJ1-1; d_gene: -; v_gene: TRBV18; abundance: few; CDR3aa: CASSREGKNTEAFF; CDR3nt: TGTGCCAGCTCACGGGAGGGGAAGAACACTGAAGCTTTCTTT
j_gene: TRBJ2-1; d_gene: TRBD2; v_gene: TRBV11-2; abundance: -; CDR3aa: CASSLDLAGGIHEQFF; CDR3nt: TGTGCCAGCAGCTTAGATCTAGCGGGAGGGATCCATGAGCAGTTCTTC
j_gene: TRBJ1-5; d_gene: TRBD1; v_gene: TRBV2; abundance: few; CDR3aa: CASSADREYQPQHF; CDR3nt: TGTGCCAGCAGTGCCGACAGGGAATATCAGCCCCAGCATTTT
j_gene: TRBJ1-2; d_gene: -; v_gene: TRBV7-2; abundance: -; CDR3aa: CASSLAATIGYTF; CDR3nt: TGTGCCAGCAGCTTAGCCGCTACAATTGGCTACACCTTC
j_gene: TRBJ2-3; d_gene: -; v_gene: TRBV21-1; abundance: -; CDR3aa: CAGRTDTQYF; CDR3nt: TGTGCCGGACGCACAGATACGCAGTATTTT
j_gene: TRBJ1-4; d_gene: -; v_gene: TRBV5-1; abundance: -; CDR3aa: CASSLGGGDEKLFF; CDR3nt: TGCGCCAGCAGCTTGGGTGGGGGGGATGAAAAACTGTTTTTT
j_gene: TRBJ1-1; d_gene: TRBD1; v_gene: TRBV19; abundance: -; CDR3aa: CASSSPNRGNTEAFF; CDR3nt: TGTGCCAGTAGTAGCCCAAACAGGGGTAACACTGAAGCTTTCTTT
j_gene: TRBJ2-3; d_gene: -; v_gene: TRBV7-2; abundance: -; CDR3aa: CASSLEPVGDTQYF; CDR3nt: TGTGCCAGCAGCCTGGAGCCAGTAGGAGATACGCAGTATTTT
j_gene: TRBJ1-2; d_gene: -; v_gene: TRBV19; abundance: -; CDR3aa: CASLPGGVTNYGYTF; CDR3nt: TGTGCCAGCCTCCCGGGAGGGGTAACTAACTATGGCTACACCTTC
j_gene: TRBJ2-5; d_gene: -; v_gene: TRBV11-3; abundance: -; CDR3aa: CASAPSGVSQETQYF; CDR3nt: TGTGCCAGCGCCCCCTCCGGGGTCTCCCAAGAGACCCAGTACTTC
j_gene: TRBJ1-2; d_gene: -; v_gene: TRBV7-9; abundance: -; CDR3aa: CASSLATATMSYTF; CDR3nt: TGTGCCAGCAGCTTAGCGACAGCCACTATGAGCTACACCTTC
j_gene: TRBJ2-7; d_gene: -; v_gene: TRBV9; abundance: -; CDR3aa: CASSVGDTREQYF; CDR3nt: TGTGCCAGCAGCGTAGGCGACACCCGCGAGCAGTACTTC
j_gene: TRBJ2-2; d_gene: TRBD1; v_gene: TRBV7-8; abundance: once; CDR3aa: CASSPLPLRTGAPFANTGELFF; CDR3nt: TGTGCCAGCAGCCCACTACCTCTCCGTACAGGGGCCCCGTTCGCGAACACCGGGGAGCTGTTTTTT
j_gene: TRBJ2-1; d_gene: -; v_gene: TRBV7-2; abundance: -; CDR3aa: CASSLAREYYNEQFF; CDR3nt: TGTGCCAGCAGCTTAGCGCGCGAATACTACAATGAGCAGTTCTTC
j_gene: TRBJ2-2; d_gene: -; v_gene: TRBV2; abundance: -; CDR3aa: CASSKDRANTGELFF; CDR3nt: TGTGCCAGCAGTAAGGACCGCGCGAACACCGGGGAGCTGTTTTTT
j_gene: TRBJ2-1; d_gene: -; v_gene: TRBV18; abundance: -; CDR3aa: CASSPQGPRDNEQFF; CDR3nt: TGTGCCAGCTCACCGCAGGGACCAAGGGACAATGAGCAGTTCTTC
j_gene: TRBJ2-2; d_gene: -; v_gene: TRBV18; abundance: once; CDR3aa: CASSPPAAIYTGELFF; CDR3nt: TGTGCCAGCTCACCACCGGCCGCGATCTACACCGGGGAGCTGTTTTTT
j_gene: TRBJ2-2; d_gene: -; v_gene: TRBV10-3; abundance: -; CDR3aa: CAISESKASSGELFF; CDR3nt: TGTGCCATCAGTGAGTCAAAAGCTAGCTCCGGGGAGCTGTTTTTT